These 6 T cell receptor beta chains were all obtained from the same sample, sequenced in a study of CD8 T cells in ankylosing spondylitis. Broader study findings: Characteristic, it appeared, of ankylosing spondylitis blood was a TCR beta motif of fewer than 10 highly homologous variants.

Antigens for these TCRs are unknown. TCRdb used MiXCR to reprocess the 5' RACE reads, holding one entry per CDR3 protein. This sample has about 540,000 distinct CDR3 sequences, with about an eighth found just once. Sequencing was carried out using blood, either unsorted or a sorted T cell fraction (not recorded which). Every receptor here comes from a male donor with ankylosing spondylitis.

This clonotype was counted only a few times. V and J are TRBV24-1 and TRBJ2-1; TRBD2 agrees at 9 bases. CDR1 KGHDR and CDR2 SFDVKD come from the germline V gene. The CDR3 covers 15 residues. J was trimmed by 6 bases and V by 8 bases; bases with no gene match: 10. CDR3 sequence: CATTSGTSLPNEQFF. CDR3 nucleotides: TGTGCCACCACCTCCGGGACTAGCCTGCCCAATGAGCAGTTCTTC.

This clonotype was seen a handful of times. The V and J genes are TRBV7-6 and TRBJ2-1, with 12 bases aligning to TRBD2. The CDR3 is 12 amino acids. Germline V gene lookup returns CDR1 SGHVS and CDR2 FNYEAQ. V was clipped by 8 bases and J by 14 bases; unmatched bases: 7. This CDR3 reads CASGGLAGSEFF. CDR3 coding DNA: TGTGCCAGCGGGGGACTAGCGGGTTCGGAGTTCTTC. The variable domain in full, with the rest retrieved from reference TRBV7-6 and TRBJ2-1, is GAGVSQSPRYKVTKRGQDVALRCDPISGHVSLYWYRQALGQGPEFLTYFNYEAQQDKSGLPNDRFSAERPEGSISTLTIQRTEQRDSAMYRCASGGLAGSEFFGPGTRLTVL.

This clonotype was seen a handful of times. This chain uses TRBV27 with TRBJ2-3; a weak D match, TRBD1 (5 bases). V was clipped by 4 bases and J by 1 base, with 15 bases between them. CDR3 length equals 16 residues. Germline V gene lookup returns CDR1 MNHEY and CDR2 SMNVEV (reference sequence). As DNA, the CDR3 is TGTGCCAGCAGTTCCCAGGGAACGGTCCGCACAGATACGCAGTATTTT. Protein: CASSSQGTVRTDTQYF.

J is TRBJ2-3 and V is TRBV20-1; a weak D match, TRBD2 (5 bases). V lost 3 bases and J lost 10, with 11 bases in between. In germline, CDR1 is DFQATT, CDR2 SNEGSKA (reference sequence). This CDR3 region has 11 residues. The CDR3 coding sequence is TGCAGTGCTAGGGCCGGGATTCCGCAGTATTTT. Protein product: CSARAGIPQYF.

This clonotype was counted between two and nine times. This chain connects TRBV24-1 to TRBJ2-3; 11 nucleotides agree with TRBD1. V lost 4 bases and J lost 9; bases outside the gene matches: 11. CDR1 and CDR2 from the germline V gene are KGHDR and SFDVKD. This CDR3 comprises 16 residues. The CDR3 loop is CATSERTGGFPETQYF. CDR3 nucleotides: TGTGCCACCAGTGAACGGACAGGGGGCTTTCCTGAGACGCAGTATTTT.

The rearrangement uses TRBV20-1 and TRBJ2-2, with D unresolved. Trimming took 4 bases from V and 3 from J, leaving 9 bases between them. Germline CDR1 DFQATT, CDR2 SNEGSKA (reference sequence). The CDR3 runs to 13 residues. The DNA for the CDR3 is TGCAGTGCTAAGTTCCATTACACCGGGGAGCTGTTTTTT. Translating it yields CSAKFHYTGELFF.